This record covers a single T cell receptor beta chain. Its target is not known. Assay: immunoSEQ multiplex PCR; the TCRdb copy retains only in-frame clones and omits some. Here the sample spans about 64,000 clones, approximately 85% being singletons. The CDR3 totals 15 residues. The germline CDR1 and CDR2 sequences are SGDLS and YYNGEE. The J segment lost 4 bases and the V segment lost 4 bases, leaving 10 bases of the junction unmatched. This sample was taken from a study of a mutant IDH1 vaccine in newly diagnosed glioma. Overall study: Patients came in for eight vaccinations, in weeks 1, 3, 5, 7, 11, 15, 19 and 23. Vaccine administration was initiated 4-6 weeks following radiotherapy alone, or with temozolomide cycles. Patients arrived already treated with radiotherapy, temozolomide, or both, most having had both.

The time point is: week 23, last vaccination. Alongside topical imiquimod, each dose of vaccine comprised 300 ug of mutant IDH1 20-mer peptide. The genes are TRBV9 and TRBJ2-7; 8 bases are shared with TRBD1. This receptor was identified in a young man with glioma. Sequencing was performed on PBMCs, taken from a glioma patient whose treatment included an IDH1 peptide vaccine. Here the CDR3 DNA reads TGTGCCAGCAGCCAAGGACAGGGCCGGGTATACGAGCAGTACTTC. Protein sequence: CASSQGQGRVYEQYF.